These 6 T cell receptor beta chains were sequenced from one sample in a study of T cell repertoires in cytomegalovirus infection. One entry per CDR3 protein, called by TCRdb with MiXCR from the reads. This table has about 230,000 distinct CDR3 sequences, roughly 20% appearing once. Source material: CD8+ T cells from PBMCs. The receptors stem from a human donor in good health (CMV status not recorded). Some clones in this sample may be carry-over from other donors' samples.

The rearrangement links TRBV28 to TRBJ2-3; 10 nucleotides align to TRBD2. The CDR3 length is 16 residues. V lost 4 bases to trimming and J lost 8 bases; unmatched junction nucleotides: 12. Germline-derived CDR1 and CDR2 are MDHEN and SYDVKM. In DNA form, the CDR3 reads TGTGCCAGCAGTTCTGTAGCGGGGGGTACGTGGGTTACGCAGTATTTT. Translation: CASSSVAGGTWVTQYF.

The sample holds a few counts of this clonotype. CDR3 sequence (DNA): TGTGCCAGCAGCCAAGATTCGGCGGGAATGAACACTGAAGCTTTCTTT. Amino acids: CASSQDSAGMNTEAFF. The chain has TRBV3-1 and TRBJ1-1; no definite D call. The germline gives CDR1 LGHDT, CDR2 YNNKEL (reference sequence). This CDR3 is built from 16 residues. The V end was cut by 0 bases, the J end by 0 bases, with 11 bases between.

In this sample, this clonotype turned up many times. CDR3 residues: CASSPRQNSPQPQHF. CDR3 nucleotides: TGCGCCAGCAGCCCTCGACAGAACAGTCCTCAGCCCCAGCATTTT. The chain combines TRBV4-1 with TRBJ1-5, with TRBD1 as a possible D gene (5 bases). The V end was cut by 4 bases, the J end by 6 bases, with 16 bases between. The germline gives CDR1 MGHRA, CDR2 YSYEKL. This CDR3 contains 15 residues.

This clonotype was seen at least ten times. J is TRBJ2-6 and V is TRBV7-9; no firm D call. This CDR3 region has 14 residues. V was pared by 3 bases and J by 1 base, with 4 bases between. Germline V lookup: CDR1 SEHNR, CDR2 FQNEAQ (reference sequence). CDR3 nucleotides: TGTGCCAGCAGCTTTACATCTGGGGCCAACGTCCTGACTTTC. Its translation: CASSFTSGANVLTF.

In its sample, this clonotype was seen many times. J is TRBJ2-1 and V is TRBV7-6, with TRBD2 identical over 11 bases. The CDR3 is 18 amino acids. V trimming: 0 bases; J trimming: 9 bases; junction bases outside the gene matches: 13. In germline, CDR1 is SGHVS, CDR2 FNYEAQ. CDR3 DNA sequence: TGTGCCAGCAGCTTAGCGGTATGGCTAGCGGGGGGCGGGAGTGAGCAGTTCTTC. Residues: CASSLAVWLAGGGSEQFF.

The genes are TRBV28 and TRBJ2-1, with 8 bases aligning to TRBD2. Trimming at V came to 5 bases and at J to 10 bases, leaving 10 bases not matched to a gene. In germline, CDR1 is MDHEN, CDR2 SYDVKM. There are 14 residues in the CDR3. The CDR3 loop reads CASSTVAGTREQFF. The CDR3 DNA follows: TGTGCCAGCAGTACCGTAGCGGGGACCAGGGAGCAGTTCTTC.